Listed below are T cell receptor beta chains from one sample, sequenced in a study of T cell repertoires in cytomegalovirus infection. One entry per CDR3 protein, called by TCRdb with MiXCR from the reads. The sample gives roughly 200,000 distinct CDR3 sequences, around 40% of which show up once; around 60% is in the top ten. Their antigen targets remain unknown. The sample was CD8+ T cells from cultured PBMCs, taken from culture after CMV antigen stimulation. These receptors were obtained from a human donor in good health (CMV status not recorded). Some clones in this sample may be carry-over from other donors' samples. Each CDR3 is given with its conserved first and last residue. A D gene is named only where the DNA matches it firmly. Rows may omit the clone size; those that give it use once, few, many or a size class.

v_gene,d_gene,abundance,j_gene,CDR3aa,CDR3nt
TRBV7-8,.,.,TRBJ2-7,CASSPAGHEQYF,TGTGCCAGCAGCCCAGCGGGCCACGAGCAGTACTTC
TRBV7-2,TRBD2,.,TRBJ2-7,CASSLELAGVYEQYF,TGTGCCAGCAGCTTAGAACTAGCGGGAGTCTACGAGCAGTACTTC
TRBV4-1,TRBD1,few,TRBJ2-2,CASSARARTGNTGELFF,TGCGCCAGCAGCGCAAGAGCCAGGACAGGGAACACCGGGGAGCTGTTTTTT
TRBV5-1,.,once,TRBJ2-3,CASSASRSRGASTDTQYF,TGTGCCAGCAGCGCGTCCAGATCTAGGGGGGCTAGCACAGATACGCAGTATTTT
TRBV7-8,.,few,TRBJ1-5,CASSRNLDPNQPQHF,TGTGCCAGCAGCCGTAATCTGGACCCTAATCAGCCCCAGCATTTT
TRBV7-2,TRBD1,few,TRBJ2-5,CASSSTGASETQYF,TGTGCCAGCAGCTCGACAGGGGCGTCGGAGACCCAGTACTTC
TRBV7-3,TRBD2,.,TRBJ2-5,CASSLGGGALETQYF,TGTGCCAGCAGCTTAGGCGGGGGGGCCCTCGAGACCCAGTACTTC
TRBV28,.,.,TRBJ1-5,CASSQLSGEQPQHF,TGTGCCAGCAGCCAGCTCTCGGGGGAACAGCCCCAGCATTTT
TRBV12-3/TRBV12-4,TRBD1,many,TRBJ1-1,CASSPRTGGTEAFF,TGTGCCAGCAGCCCGAGGACAGGGGGCACTGAAGCTTTCTTT
TRBV24-1,TRBD1,few,TRBJ1-2,CATSDGQGPTDYGYTF,TGTGCCACCAGTGATGGACAGGGACCGACGGACTATGGCTACACCTTC
TRBV12-3/TRBV12-4,TRBD2,.,TRBJ2-1,CASSLWTSGSGGNEQFF,TGTGCCAGCAGTTTATGGACTAGCGGGAGTGGGGGCAATGAGCAGTTCTTC
TRBV20-1,TRBD2,.,TRBJ2-1,CSARETGGAGGPDEQFF,TGCAGTGCTAGAGAGACCGGGGGCGCGGGAGGGCCCGATGAGCAGTTCTTC
TRBV6-5,TRBD2,.,TRBJ2-1,CASSYSGTSGGAYNEQFF,TGTGCCAGCAGTTACTCAGGGACTAGCGGTGGGGCCTACAATGAGCAGTTCTTC
TRBV7-2,TRBD1,many,TRBJ1-5,CASSDDRALGQPQHF,TGTGCCAGCAGCGATGACAGGGCATTGGGGCAGCCCCAGCATTTT
TRBV27,TRBD1,.,TRBJ2-7,CASSLGQGLDYEQYF,TGTGCCAGCAGTCTTGGACAGGGGTTGGATTACGAGCAGTACTTC
TRBV27,.,.,TRBJ1-6,CASSSTTGYSPLHF,TGTGCCAGCAGTAGCACGACGGGGTATTCACCCCTCCACTTT
TRBV7-8,.,.,TRBJ2-5,CASSLEGGVETQYF,TGTGCCAGCAGCTTAGAGGGGGGGGTAGAGACCCAGTACTTC
TRBV6-1,TRBD2,.,TRBJ2-3,CASTTARTRYTQYF,TGTGCCAGCACCACCGCCCGGACTAGGTATACGCAGTATTTT
TRBV2,TRBD1,.,TRBJ1-6,CATRGNREPLHF,TGTGCCACCAGGGGGAACCGCGAGCCCCTCCACTTT
TRBV14,.,.,TRBJ2-7,CASSQVTSYEQYF,TGTGCCAGCAGCCAAGTTACCAGCTACGAGCAGTACTTC